The rows below give T cell receptor beta chains drawn from one sample of a study of CD8 T cells in ankylosing spondylitis. In TCRdb, the 5' RACE reads were re-called with MiXCR into one record per CDR3 protein. Of some 270,000 distinct CDR3 sequences detected, 18% appear once; the ten largest clones hold over 25%. Sequencing was carried out using blood, either unsorted or a sorted T cell fraction (not recorded which). Receptors originate from a male donor with ankylosing spondylitis or in good health (not recorded which). The CDR3 runs from the conserved cysteine through the conserved F or W. The order of the fields is CDR3 protein, CDR3 DNA, J gene, clone size, D gene, V gene. D genes are given only for firm matches. Rows give clone size only sometimes, using once, few, many, or a class for an expanded clone.

CASSDGSPTDTQYF TGTGCCAGCAGCGACGGGAGTCCCACAGATACGCAGTATTTT TRBJ2-3 few NA TRBV9
CASSSRDFPGNQPQHF TGTGCCAGCAGTTCCCGGGACTTCCCTGGCAATCAGCCCCAGCATTTT TRBJ1-5 few NA TRBV27
CASSLMGESSGNTIYF TGTGCCAGCAGCTTAATGGGGGAATCGTCGGGAAACACCATATATTTT TRBJ1-3 few NA TRBV11-2
CSFEQGTEAFF TGCAGCTTCGAACAGGGCACTGAAGCTTTCTTT TRBJ1-1 few NA TRBV29-1
CASFSDPYEQYF TGTGCCAGCTTTTCCGATCCTTACGAGCAGTACTTC TRBJ2-7 few NA TRBV7-9
CASSADQGAVFEKLFF TGTGCCAGCAGCGCCGATCAGGGGGCAGTCTTTGAAAAACTGTTTTTT TRBJ1-4 NA TRBD1 TRBV9
CASSHSESSYEQYF TGCGCCAGCAGCCATAGCGAGAGCTCCTACGAGCAGTACTTC TRBJ2-7 NA NA TRBV4-3
CASSPGIEQYF TGTGCCAGCAGTCCTGGCATCGAGCAGTACTTC TRBJ2-7 many NA TRBV28
CSARGMAVGNQPQHF TGCAGTGCTAGGGGGATGGCGGTGGGCAATCAGCCCCAGCATTTT TRBJ1-5 NA NA TRBV20-1
CATSRDEDTLTDTQYF TGTGCCACCAGCAGAGATGAGGACACCCTCACAGATACGCAGTATTTT TRBJ2-3 few NA TRBV15
CASSIPGVNQPQHF TGTGCCAGTAGTATCCCAGGGGTAAATCAGCCCCAGCATTTT TRBJ1-5 few NA TRBV19
CASSPRELDYEQYF TGTGCCAGCTCACCGCGTGAACTAGACTACGAGCAGTACTTC TRBJ2-7 once NA TRBV18
CASSLAVREADGYTF TGTGCCAGCAGCTTAGCGGTCAGGGAAGCGGATGGCTACACCTTC TRBJ1-2 NA NA TRBV7-9
CASSFGGGFPGELFF TGTGCCAGCAGTTTTGGGGGAGGGTTCCCCGGGGAGCTGTTTTTT TRBJ2-2 many TRBD2 TRBV12-3/TRBV12-4
CASTLTDTQYF TGTGCCAGCACCCTCACAGATACGCAGTATTTT TRBJ2-3 many NA TRBV12-3/TRBV12-4
CASTHRGLSSYEQYF TGCGCCAGCACCCACAGGGGGCTGAGCTCCTACGAGCAGTACTTC TRBJ2-7 NA TRBD1 TRBV5-1
CASSSFRGVTDTQYF TGTGCCAGCAGCTCCTTTCGGGGGGTCACAGATACGCAGTATTTT TRBJ2-3 few TRBD2 TRBV12-3/TRBV12-4
CASSLGENEQYF TGTGCCAGCAGCTTAGGGGAGAACGAGCAGTACTTC TRBJ2-7 few NA TRBV7-9
CASSHKTDTQYF TGTGCCAGCAGCCACAAGACAGATACGCAGTATTTT TRBJ2-3 few NA TRBV6-5
CASNWHRKPINEQFF TGTGCCAGCAACTGGCACAGGAAACCGATCAATGAGCAGTTCTTC TRBJ2-1 NA NA TRBV12-3/TRBV12-4
CSATGIAKNIQYF TGCAGCGCAACAGGAATCGCCAAAAACATTCAGTACTTC TRBJ2-4 many NA TRBV29-1
CASSTMLGGTDTQYF TGTGCCAGCAGTACCATGCTGGGCGGGACAGATACGCAGTATTTT TRBJ2-3 NA NA TRBV12-3/TRBV12-4
CSVRGWFENIQYF TGCAGCGTACGGGGCTGGTTCGAAAACATTCAGTACTTC TRBJ2-4 few NA TRBV29-1
CASSSGQGAFTEAFF TGTGCCAGCAGCTCGGGACAGGGGGCGTTCACTGAAGCTTTCTTT TRBJ1-1 NA TRBD1 TRBV7-9
CASSSTADTQYF TGTGCCAGCTCTTCGACGGCAGATACGCAGTATTTT TRBJ2-3 few NA TRBV27
CATCQDVRQGNEETQYF TGTGCCACCTGCCAAGACGTCCGACAGGGGAACGAAGAGACCCAGTACTTC TRBJ2-5 NA TRBD1 TRBV3-1
CASSQDSGWENEKLFF TGTGCCAGCAGCCAGGACTCAGGGTGGGAAAATGAAAAACTGTTTTTT TRBJ1-4 few NA TRBV7-9
CASSIGALRVYEQYF TGTGCCAGTAGTATAGGCGCCTTGAGGGTTTACGAGCAGTACTTC TRBJ2-7 NA NA TRBV19
CASSYETGVRYEQYF TGTGCCAGCAGTTACGAGACAGGGGTAAGGTACGAGCAGTACTTC TRBJ2-7 few TRBD1 TRBV6-5
CASSQVEEGTDTQYF TGCGCCAGCAGCCAGGTAGAGGAGGGAACAGATACGCAGTATTTT TRBJ2-3 few NA TRBV4-1
CASSLEWRDSLNTGELFF TGTGCCAGCAGCTTAGAGTGGCGGGATTCGCTTAACACCGGGGAGCTGTTTTTT TRBJ2-2 NA NA TRBV11-2
CASSLVGGSSGNTIYF TGTGCCAGCAGCTTGGTGGGAGGGAGCTCTGGAAACACCATATATTTT TRBJ1-3 NA NA TRBV7-9
CSVDIQGYNEQFF TGCAGCGTTGATATCCAGGGGTACAATGAGCAGTTCTTC TRBJ2-1 many NA TRBV29-1
CSAAGNIQYF TGCAGCGCCGCCGGAAACATTCAGTACTTC TRBJ2-4 NA NA TRBV29-1
CASSPPFGGAPDNEQFF TGTGCCAGCAGTCCCCCTTTTGGGGGGGCGCCGGACAATGAGCAGTTCTTC TRBJ2-1 few NA TRBV27
CASTNGPEGQPQHF TGTGCCAGCACTAATGGGCCCGAGGGTCAGCCCCAGCATTTT TRBJ1-5 once NA TRBV6-1
CASSTSLVHEQYF TGTGCCAGCAGTACAAGCCTCGTCCACGAGCAGTACTTC TRBJ2-7 few NA TRBV12-3/TRBV12-4
CATSRVGWTGGDEQFF TGTGCCACCAGCAGAGTAGGGTGGACGGGAGGTGATGAGCAGTTCTTC TRBJ2-1 many TRBD2 TRBV15
CASSDSLREGLNTQYF TGTGCCAGCAGTGACTCCTTGCGGGAGGGCCTGAATACGCAGTATTTT TRBJ2-3 NA TRBD2 TRBV6-4
CSVEDQASYGYTF TGCAGCGTTGAAGATCAGGCAAGCTATGGCTACACCTTC TRBJ1-2 many NA TRBV29-1
CASSSRTGFYNEQFF TGTGCCAGCAGCTCCAGGACAGGGTTTTACAATGAGCAGTTCTTC TRBJ2-1 NA TRBD1 TRBV7-8